The 16 T cell receptor beta chains below all came from one sample that was sequenced in a study of blood T cells in healthy people across ages. Primed by a sample-barcoded 5' primer and a J-beta primer mix, a second PCR proceeded for roughly 7 to 12 cycles. TCRdb independently ran MiXCR on the 5' RACE reads; one entry per CDR3 protein. The sample has 1.2 million to 1.5 million distinct CDR3 sequences; around 55% are singletons. The sequenced sample was blood. The source of these receptors is a man younger than 35 in good health.

The chain recombines TRBV9 with TRBJ2-7, with 14 bases lining up with TRBD2. This CDR3 is built from 16 residues. Trimming cost V 4 bases and J 0 bases; bases outside gene matches: 3. Looked up from germline, CDR1 is SGDLS and CDR2 is YYNGEE. CDR3 in amino acids: CASSPGTSGSSYEQYF. As DNA, the CDR3 is TGTGCCAGCAGCCCGGGGACTAGCGGGAGCTCCTACGAGCAGTACTTC.

CDR3 amino acids: CSASGLGSYEQYF. CDR3 nucleotides: TGCAGTGCTAGCGGGCTGGGATCATACGAGCAGTACTTC. The chain joins TRBV20-1 to TRBJ2-5; D is unclear. Near its end, the DNA agrees better with TRBJ2-7, so the J call may be wrong. Germline V lookup: CDR1 DFQATT, CDR2 SNEGSKA (reference sequence). The CDR3 loop spans 13 amino acids.

This clonotype was detected once. The chain uses TRBV5-1 and TRBJ2-1; D not resolved. Germline V lookup: CDR1 SGHRS, CDR2 YFSETQ. The CDR3 contains 14 residues. V lost 3 bases, J lost 6 bases, and 13 bases lay in between. The CDR3 loop is CASSSDPNGNEQFF. CDR3 nucleotide sequence: TGCGCCAGCAGCTCGGACCCAAACGGCAATGAGCAGTTCTTC.

The chain employs TRBV29-1 and TRBJ1-2; D may be TRBD1 (6 bases). This CDR3 is 11 amino acids long. V was pared by 8 bases and J by 9 bases, with 16 bases between. Germline V gene sequence: CDR1 SQVTM, CDR2 ANQGSEA. This CDR3 reads CSTVRGESYTF. The CDR3 region has the DNA TGCAGCACCGTAAGGGGGGAAAGCTACACCTTC.

The V call is TRBV4-3, the J call TRBJ2-3; D assignment may be TRBD1 or TRBD2 (5 bases each). The CDR3 runs 17 residues. In germline, CDR1 is LGHNA, CDR2 YSLEER. V dropped 3 bases and J dropped 0 bases, with 16 bases sitting between them. DNA of the CDR3: TGCGCCAGCAGCCAGGGGACCGGAACGTCTAGCACAGATACGCAGTATTTT. This gives the protein CASSQGTGTSSTDTQYF.

The chain uses TRBV6-1 and TRBJ1-1, with a possible D match to TRBD1 (6 bases). The CDR3 covers 12 residues. V was clipped by 3 bases and J by 8 bases, with 10 bases between them. Germline V gene sequence: CDR1 MNHNS, CDR2 SASEGT. CDR3 DNA: TGTGCCAGCAGTGACAACGGGGGCGAAGCTTTCTTT. Translation gives CASSDNGGEAFF.

This clonotype was recorded a few times. This rearrangement joins TRBV18 to TRBJ2-3; perhaps TRBD2 as D (5 bases). The V gene's germline CDR1 is KGHSH and CDR2 LQKENI. This CDR3 contains 16 residues. The V end was cut by 6 bases, the J end by 5 bases, with 21 bases between. Here the CDR3 reads CASSRTTRTVLDTQYF. DNA of the CDR3: TGTGCCAGCTCTCGCACCACGAGGACTGTTCTAGATACGCAGTATTTT.

The chain carries TRBV29-1 and TRBJ1-1, with a weak D call TRBD1 (5 bases). The CDR3 spans 11 residues. CDR1 and CDR2 (germline): SQVTM, ANQGSEA. V lost 8 bases, J lost 8 bases, and 15 bases lay in between. The CDR3 region has the DNA TGCAGCCTACGCTGGGGGGAAGAAGCTTTCTTT. This encodes CSLRWGEEAFF.

This chain joins TRBV27 and TRBJ2-1, with D uncertain. The germline V and J ends were trimmed by 7 bases and 5 bases, with 12 bases remaining between them. Germline lookup yields CDR1 MNHEY and CDR2 SMNVEV (reference sequence). This CDR3 has 13 residues. The CDR3 reads CASKKEANNEQFF. CDR3 nucleotides: TGTGCCAGCAAGAAGGAAGCAAACAATGAGCAGTTCTTC.

The V call is TRBV11-2, the J call TRBJ1-1; D remains ambiguous. Trimming cost V 6 bases and J 5 bases, with 16 bases left between them. CDR1 SGHAT and CDR2 FQNNGV come from the germline V gene. The CDR3 length is 14 residues. CDR3 bases: TGTGCCAGCAGGACCTTCTCCAGTCCGACTGAAGCTTTCTTT. It codes for CASRTFSSPTEAFF. The variable domain in full, completed from reference TRBV11-2 and TRBJ1-1, reads EAGVAQSPRYKIIEKRQSVAFWCNPISGHATLYWYQQILGQGPKLLIQFQNNGVVDDSQLPKDRFSAERLKGVDSTLKIQPAKLEDSAVYLCASRTFSSPTEAFFGQGTRLTVV.

The chain employs TRBV29-1 and TRBJ2-7, with D unresolved. The CDR3 is 13 residues long. The V and J ends lost 4 bases and 0 bases respectively, with 10 bases between them. Germline V CDR1 and CDR2: SQVTM, ANQGSEA. CDR3 DNA sequence: TGCAGCGTTGTCGCGCAGGACTCCTACGAGCAGTACTTC. Amino acids: CSVVAQDSYEQYF.

This chain uses TRBV12-3 or TRBV12-4 with TRBJ2-2; 8 bases map to TRBD2. CDR3 length: 15 residues. V shed 8 bases and J 3 bases; nucleotides not matched to a gene: 8. CDR3 sequence reads: CASCQSGGYTGELFF. Written as DNA, the CDR3 is TGTGCCAGCTGCCAAAGCGGGGGCTACACCGGGGAGCTGTTTTTT.

As DNA, the CDR3 is TGCGCCAGCAGACCGCAGGGCATCACAGATACGCAGTATTTT. Its protein is CASRPQGITDTQYF. The genes are TRBV5-1 and TRBJ2-3, with TRBD1 as a possible D gene (5 bases). This CDR3 is built from 14 residues. Germline assignment: CDR1 SGHRS and CDR2 YFSETQ. Trimming cost V 5 bases and J 2 bases, with 12 bases left between them.

The V and J genes are TRBV7-2 and TRBJ2-3; TRBD1 or TRBD2 may be the D gene (5 bases each). The CDR3 loop spans 13 amino acids. V shed 5 bases and J shed 10 bases, with 16 bases lying between them. Germline CDR1 is SGHTA and CDR2 is FQGNSA. The CDR3 nucleotides read TGTGCCAGCAGCCCCCGGGACCGAGGGGCGCAGTATTTT. Protein sequence: CASSPRDRGAQYF.

This clonotype has only a few counts. The CDR3 bases are TGTGCCATCAGTGAGGCAATCGACAATTCCGAGCAGTACTTC. This encodes CAISEAIDNSEQYF. V gene TRBV10-3 combines with J gene TRBJ2-4; D gene unclear. The J call may be incorrect, as the DNA end agrees better with TRBJ2-7. The CDR3 is 14 residues long. CDR1 and CDR2 (germline): ENHRY, SYGVKD.

In this sample, this clonotype turned up once. This rearrangement joins TRBV27 to TRBJ2-1, with 7 bases identical to TRBD2. Judging by the DNA end, TRBJ2-7 fits better; the J call may be wrong. The CDR3 has 13 amino acids. Germline loops: CDR1 MNHEY, CDR2 SMNVEV (reference sequence). The CDR3 protein is CASSKAGYNEQYF. In DNA form, the CDR3 reads TGTGCCAGCAGTAAAGCGGGGTACAATGAGCAGTACTTC.